These T cell receptor beta chains were read from a single sample in a study of control samples from healthy donors and cancer patients. Here immunoSEQ multiplex PCR was the method, and the copy in TCRdb shows in-frame clones only, minus some. The sample shows 100,000 to 150,000 clones, 92% of them seen only once. Sequencing input: PBMCs. Receptor source: an elderly man with head and neck cancer. Each CDR3 is given with its conserved first and last residue. Fields, in order: D gene, V gene, CDR3 length, J gene, clone size, CDR3 protein, CDR3 DNA. D genes are given only for firm matches. Not every row has a clone size; where given, it reads once, few, many or a size class.

D gene: NA
V gene: TRBV6-2/TRBV6-3
CDR3 length: 16
J gene: TRBJ2-6
clone size: NA
CDR3 protein: CASSSPVISGANVLTF
CDR3 DNA: TGTGCCAGCAGTTCCCCTGTAATCTCTGGGGCCAACGTCCTGACTTTC

D gene: NA
V gene: TRBV4-1
CDR3 length: 18
J gene: TRBJ2-7
clone size: NA
CDR3 protein: CASSHYFSPGPPNYEQYF
CDR3 DNA: TGCGCCAGCAGCCATTATTTCTCGCCGGGGCCCCCCAATTACGAGCAGTACTTC

D gene: NA
V gene: TRBV27
CDR3 length: 17
J gene: TRBJ1-2
clone size: NA
CDR3 protein: CASSPQGPGYFAGGYTF
CDR3 DNA: TGTGCCAGCAGTCCCCAGGGACCGGGGTATTTTGCTGGGGGCTACACCTTC

D gene: NA
V gene: TRBV4-2
CDR3 length: 16
J gene: TRBJ2-7
clone size: once
CDR3 protein: CASSQVRRDTPPQQYF
CDR3 DNA: TGTGCCAGCAGCCAAGTCCGTCGGGACACCCCTCCGCAGCAGTACTTC

D gene: NA
V gene: TRBV5-6
CDR3 length: 12
J gene: TRBJ2-7
clone size: NA
CDR3 protein: CASSFQLVEQYF
CDR3 DNA: TGTGCCAGCAGCTTCCAGCTAGTCGAGCAGTACTTC

D gene: TRBD2
V gene: TRBV6-2/TRBV6-3
CDR3 length: 15
J gene: TRBJ2-5
clone size: NA
CDR3 protein: CASSYSLAGVETQYF
CDR3 DNA: TGTGCCAGCAGTTACTCCCTAGCGGGAGTAGAGACCCAGTACTTC

D gene: TRBD1
V gene: TRBV19
CDR3 length: 14
J gene: TRBJ1-1
clone size: once
CDR3 protein: CASRNGQGRTEAFF
CDR3 DNA: TGTGCCAGTAGGAACGGACAGGGGAGAACTGAAGCTTTCTTT

D gene: NA
V gene: TRBV6-5
CDR3 length: 14
J gene: TRBJ2-7
clone size: NA
CDR3 protein: CASTRDGFTYEQYF
CDR3 DNA: TGTGCCAGTACGAGGGACGGATTTACCTACGAGCAGTACTTC

D gene: TRBD2
V gene: TRBV5-1
CDR3 length: 15
J gene: TRBJ2-5
clone size: NA
CDR3 protein: CASSLGRGGEETQYF
CDR3 DNA: TGCGCCAGCAGCTTGGGGCGGGGGGGCGAGGAGACCCAGTACTTC

D gene: TRBD2
V gene: TRBV4-1
CDR3 length: 13
J gene: TRBJ2-7
clone size: NA
CDR3 protein: CASSSGGAYEQYF
CDR3 DNA: TGCGCCAGTTCTAGCGGGGGGGCCTACGAGCAGTACTTC

D gene: TRBD1
V gene: TRBV19
CDR3 length: 15
J gene: TRBJ2-5
clone size: NA
CDR3 protein: CASSRGQGRGETQYF
CDR3 DNA: TGTGCCAGTAGTCGCGGACAGGGAAGGGGGGAGACCCAGTACTTC

D gene: NA
V gene: TRBV6-5
CDR3 length: 13
J gene: TRBJ1-6
clone size: few
CDR3 protein: CATRSSYNSPLHF
CDR3 DNA: TGTGCCACAAGGAGCTCCTATAATTCACCCCTCCACTTT

D gene: NA
V gene: TRBV19
CDR3 length: 13
J gene: TRBJ2-4
clone size: NA
CDR3 protein: CASSIDTFNIQYF
CDR3 DNA: TGTGCCAGTAGTATAGACACCTTTAACATTCAGTACTTC

D gene: NA
V gene: TRBV5-8
CDR3 length: 13
J gene: TRBJ1-2
clone size: once
CDR3 protein: CASSKTPSYGYTF
CDR3 DNA: TGTGCCAGCAGCAAAACCCCCTCCTATGGCTACACCTTC

D gene: NA
V gene: TRBV27
CDR3 length: 13
J gene: TRBJ2-7
clone size: NA
CDR3 protein: CASSPTSSYEQYF
CDR3 DNA: TGTGCCAGCAGCCCGACAAGCTCCTACGAGCAGTACTTC

D gene: NA
V gene: TRBV7-8
CDR3 length: 14
J gene: TRBJ2-7
clone size: NA
CDR3 protein: CASSPQPGQYEQYF
CDR3 DNA: TGTGCCAGCAGCCCTCAACCAGGGCAGTACGAGCAGTACTTC

D gene: NA
V gene: TRBV27
CDR3 length: 13
J gene: TRBJ1-2
clone size: NA
CDR3 protein: CASSQGNNYGYTF
CDR3 DNA: TGTGCCAGCAGCCAGGGAAATAACTATGGCTACACCTTC

D gene: NA
V gene: TRBV5-6
CDR3 length: 17
J gene: TRBJ2-6
clone size: NA
CDR3 protein: CASSLIGQFSGANVLTF
CDR3 DNA: TGTGCCAGCAGCTTAATCGGACAGTTCTCTGGGGCCAACGTCCTGACTTTC

D gene: NA
V gene: TRBV4-1
CDR3 length: 15
J gene: TRBJ2-1
clone size: NA
CDR3 protein: CASSQETRWSGEQFF
CDR3 DNA: TGCGCCAGCAGCCAAGAAACAAGGTGGAGCGGTGAGCAGTTCTTC

D gene: NA
V gene: TRBV21-1
CDR3 length: 17
J gene: TRBJ2-3
clone size: NA
CDR3 protein: CASSNERRAASTDTQYF
CDR3 DNA: TGTGCCAGCAGCAACGAACGGCGGGCGGCGAGCACAGATACGCAGTATTTT

D gene: NA
V gene: TRBV5-1
CDR3 length: 16
J gene: TRBJ1-6
clone size: NA
CDR3 protein: CASSSRDGAYNSPLHF
CDR3 DNA: TGCGCCAGCAGCTCCCGGGACGGAGCTTATAATTCACCCCTCCACTTT

D gene: TRBD2
V gene: TRBV5-8
CDR3 length: 15
J gene: TRBJ2-3
clone size: NA
CDR3 protein: CASRLAGGQTDTQYF
CDR3 DNA: TGTGCCAGCAGGCTAGCGGGGGGGCAGACAGATACGCAGTATTTT

D gene: NA
V gene: TRBV27
CDR3 length: 11
J gene: TRBJ2-1
clone size: NA
CDR3 protein: CASNFAHEQFF
CDR3 DNA: TGTGCCAGCAACTTCGCCCATGAGCAGTTCTTC

D gene: NA
V gene: TRBV10-1
CDR3 length: 11
J gene: TRBJ1-6
clone size: once
CDR3 protein: CDRAEDSPLHF
CDR3 DNA: TGCGACAGGGCCGAAGATTCACCCCTCCACTTT

D gene: NA
V gene: TRBV5-1
CDR3 length: 15
J gene: TRBJ1-1
clone size: NA
CDR3 protein: CASSSQWTAGSEAFF
CDR3 DNA: TGCGCCAGCAGCTCCCAATGGACAGCGGGATCTGAAGCTTTCTTT

D gene: NA
V gene: TRBV5-4
CDR3 length: 16
J gene: TRBJ1-3
clone size: NA
CDR3 protein: CASSLDGRNSGNTIYF
CDR3 DNA: TGTGCCAGCAGCTTGGACGGACGAAACTCTGGAAACACCATATATTTT

D gene: NA
V gene: TRBV30
CDR3 length: 16
J gene: TRBJ2-3
clone size: NA
CDR3 protein: CAWSVRGTGHTDTQYF
CDR3 DNA: TGTGCCTGGAGTGTACGCGGAACAGGGCACACAGATACGCAGTATTTT

D gene: NA
V gene: TRBV24-1
CDR3 length: 13
J gene: TRBJ2-1
clone size: NA
CDR3 protein: CATSDSTWNEQFF
CDR3 DNA: TGTGCCACCAGTGACTCAACATGGAATGAGCAGTTCTTC

D gene: NA
V gene: TRBV4-3
CDR3 length: 13
J gene: TRBJ2-5
clone size: NA
CDR3 protein: CASSQSGQETQYF
CDR3 DNA: TGCGCCAGCAGCCAATCCGGACAAGAGACCCAGTACTTC

D gene: TRBD1
V gene: TRBV14
CDR3 length: 14
J gene: TRBJ2-2
clone size: NA
CDR3 protein: CATRQGTYTGELFF
CDR3 DNA: TGTGCCACCAGACAGGGGACTTACACCGGGGAGCTGTTTTTT

D gene: NA
V gene: TRBV3-1/TRBV3-2
CDR3 length: 15
J gene: TRBJ2-7
clone size: NA
CDR3 protein: CASSQEFSSSYEQYF
CDR3 DNA: TGTGCCAGCAGCCAGGAGTTTAGCAGTTCCTACGAGCAGTACTTC

D gene: TRBD1
V gene: TRBV6-2/TRBV6-3
CDR3 length: 15
J gene: TRBJ1-4
clone size: NA
CDR3 protein: CASSYRTGTNEKLFF
CDR3 DNA: TGTGCCAGCAGTTACCGGACAGGTACGAATGAAAAACTGTTTTTT

D gene: NA
V gene: TRBV20-1
CDR3 length: 11
J gene: TRBJ2-7
clone size: NA
CDR3 protein: CSAPRDHEQYF
CDR3 DNA: TGCAGTGCCCCTCGGGACCACGAGCAGTACTTC

D gene: NA
V gene: TRBV19
CDR3 length: 16
J gene: TRBJ1-2
clone size: once
CDR3 protein: CASSVLPGQALGGYTF
CDR3 DNA: TGTGCCAGTAGTGTCCTCCCGGGGCAGGCCCTCGGGGGCTACACCTTC

D gene: NA
V gene: TRBV7-2
CDR3 length: 15
J gene: TRBJ2-5
clone size: NA
CDR3 protein: CASSYRGGGVETQYF
CDR3 DNA: TGTGCCAGCAGCTATAGAGGGGGAGGGGTAGAGACCCAGTACTTC